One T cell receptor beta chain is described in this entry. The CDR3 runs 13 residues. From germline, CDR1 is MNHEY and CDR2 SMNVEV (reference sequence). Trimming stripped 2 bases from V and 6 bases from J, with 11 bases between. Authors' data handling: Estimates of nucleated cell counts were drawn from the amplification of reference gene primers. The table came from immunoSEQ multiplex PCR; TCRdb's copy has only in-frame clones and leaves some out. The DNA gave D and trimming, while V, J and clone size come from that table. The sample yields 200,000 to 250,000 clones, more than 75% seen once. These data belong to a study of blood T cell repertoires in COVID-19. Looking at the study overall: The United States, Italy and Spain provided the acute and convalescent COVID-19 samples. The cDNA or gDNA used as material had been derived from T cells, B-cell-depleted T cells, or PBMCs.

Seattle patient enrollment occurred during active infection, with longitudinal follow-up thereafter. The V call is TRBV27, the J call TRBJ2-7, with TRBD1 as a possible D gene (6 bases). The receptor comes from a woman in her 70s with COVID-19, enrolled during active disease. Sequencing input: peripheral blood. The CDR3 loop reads CASSLITGTEQYF. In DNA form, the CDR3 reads TGTGCCAGCAGTTTAATCACAGGGACCGAGCAGTACTTC.